These T cell receptor beta chains were read from a single sample in a study of T cell changes during pregnancy in multiple sclerosis. This table comes from immunoSEQ multiplex PCR, and its TCRdb copy is limited to in-frame clones, with some not included. The sample consists of around 50,000 clones, about nine tenths of them appearing once. Sequencing was performed on CD4+ T cells from peripheral blood mononuclear cells, taken after pregnancy. These receptors came from a female donor in good health, enrolled as a control in a pregnancy study. CDR3s include the opening cysteine and the closing phenylalanine or tryptophan. Fields, in order: clone size, J gene, D gene, CDR3 length, V gene, CDR3 protein, CDR3 DNA. The D gene is left open where the match is weak. Size is stated for part of the rows, as once, few or many counts, or as a class when the clone is expanded.

clone_size: .; j_call: TRBJ2-7; d_call: .; cdr3_length: 14; v_call: TRBV28; cdr3_aa: CASGAFGGPYEQYF; cdr3_nt: TGTGCCAGCGGCGCGTTCGGGGGACCCTACGAGCAGTACTTC
clone_size: .; j_call: TRBJ1-3; d_call: .; cdr3_length: 15; v_call: TRBV28; cdr3_aa: CASSPGGNSGNTIYF; cdr3_nt: TGTGCCAGCAGCCCCGGAGGCAACTCTGGAAACACCATATATTTT
clone_size: .; j_call: TRBJ1-5; d_call: .; cdr3_length: 15; v_call: TRBV6-5; cdr3_aa: CASSYSGQNNQPQHF; cdr3_nt: TGTGCCAGCAGTTACTCTGGGCAGAACAATCAGCCCCAGCATTTT
clone_size: .; j_call: TRBJ2-7; d_call: TRBD2; cdr3_length: 17; v_call: TRBV10-3; cdr3_aa: CAISVSGLAGGPGEQYF; cdr3_nt: TGTGCCATCAGTGTTTCGGGACTAGCGGGGGGCCCGGGGGAGCAGTACTTC
clone_size: .; j_call: TRBJ2-2; d_call: TRBD2; cdr3_length: 16; v_call: TRBV7-2; cdr3_aa: CASSLGLAVVSGELFF; cdr3_nt: TGTGCCAGCAGCTTAGGTCTAGCGGTGGTTTCCGGGGAGCTGTTTTTT
clone_size: .; j_call: TRBJ1-4; d_call: TRBD1; cdr3_length: 17; v_call: TRBV18; cdr3_aa: CASSPLDVQGVEDKLFF; cdr3_nt: TGTGCCAGCTCACCACTGGATGTACAGGGGGTAGAGGACAAACTGTTTTTT
clone_size: .; j_call: TRBJ1-1; d_call: .; cdr3_length: 12; v_call: TRBV30; cdr3_aa: CAWKRANTEAFF; cdr3_nt: TGTGCCTGGAAGCGGGCTAACACTGAAGCTTTCTTT
clone_size: .; j_call: TRBJ2-7; d_call: .; cdr3_length: 14; v_call: TRBV28; cdr3_aa: CASRIRQVSYEQYF; cdr3_nt: TGTGCCAGCCGAATCCGACAGGTTTCCTACGAGCAGTACTTC
clone_size: .; j_call: TRBJ1-6; d_call: .; cdr3_length: 16; v_call: TRBV30; cdr3_aa: CAWSGVRGGNNSPLHF; cdr3_nt: TGTGCCTGGAGTGGAGTGCGGGGGGGGAATAATTCACCCCTCCACTTT
clone_size: .; j_call: TRBJ1-1; d_call: .; cdr3_length: 17; v_call: TRBV4-1; cdr3_aa: CASSPRGGLTVNTEAFF; cdr3_nt: TGCGCCAGCAGCCCACGAGGCGGGCTAACAGTGAACACTGAAGCTTTCTTT
clone_size: .; j_call: TRBJ1-2; d_call: TRBD1; cdr3_length: 13; v_call: TRBV18; cdr3_aa: CASSPGQIYGYTF; cdr3_nt: TGTGCCAGCTCACCGGGACAGATCTATGGCTACACCTTC
clone_size: .; j_call: TRBJ2-3; d_call: TRBD1; cdr3_length: 17; v_call: TRBV11-2; cdr3_aa: CASSLVRDSATTDTQYF; cdr3_nt: TGTGCCAGCAGCTTAGTTCGGGACAGTGCCACGACAGATACGCAGTATTTT
clone_size: .; j_call: TRBJ1-1; d_call: TRBD1; cdr3_length: 14; v_call: TRBV15; cdr3_aa: CATSRNQGDTEAFF; cdr3_nt: TGTGCCACCAGCAGAAACCAGGGGGACACTGAAGCTTTCTTT
clone_size: .; j_call: TRBJ1-1; d_call: .; cdr3_length: 13; v_call: TRBV28; cdr3_aa: CASTGGMNTEAFF; cdr3_nt: TGTGCCAGCACGGGGGGGATGAACACTGAAGCTTTCTTT
clone_size: .; j_call: TRBJ1-1; d_call: .; cdr3_length: 14; v_call: TRBV6-1; cdr3_aa: CASTIDPRGTEAFF; cdr3_nt: TGTGCCAGCACTATCGACCCCCGGGGAACTGAAGCTTTCTTT
clone_size: .; j_call: TRBJ1-1; d_call: TRBD1; cdr3_length: 15; v_call: TRBV5-1; cdr3_aa: CASSSQGALNTEAFF; cdr3_nt: TGCGCCAGCAGCTCACAGGGGGCCCTGAACACTGAAGCTTTCTTT
clone_size: .; j_call: TRBJ2-2; d_call: TRBD1; cdr3_length: 15; v_call: TRBV5-4; cdr3_aa: CASSKGQGVTGELFF; cdr3_nt: TGTGCCAGCAGCAAGGGACAGGGGGTCACCGGGGAGCTGTTTTTT
clone_size: .; j_call: TRBJ1-3; d_call: TRBD1; cdr3_length: 13; v_call: TRBV6-1; cdr3_aa: CASSEDRGNTIYF; cdr3_nt: TGTGCCAGCAGTGAGGACAGGGGAAACACCATATATTTT
clone_size: .; j_call: TRBJ1-2; d_call: TRBD1; cdr3_length: 14; v_call: TRBV7-9; cdr3_aa: CASSWPGQIYGYTF; cdr3_nt: TGTGCCAGCAGCTGGCCGGGACAGATATATGGCTACACCTTC
clone_size: once; j_call: TRBJ1-2; d_call: .; cdr3_length: 13; v_call: TRBV5-5; cdr3_aa: CASSLDLGYGYTF; cdr3_nt: TGTGCCAGCAGCCTGGACCTCGGCTATGGCTACACCTTC
clone_size: .; j_call: TRBJ2-1; d_call: .; cdr3_length: 14; v_call: TRBV30; cdr3_aa: CAWSHGIGRPEQFF; cdr3_nt: TGTGCCTGGAGTCACGGGATCGGGCGACCTGAGCAGTTCTTC
clone_size: .; j_call: TRBJ2-3; d_call: .; cdr3_length: 10; v_call: TRBV27; cdr3_aa: CASPEDTQYF; cdr3_nt: TGTGCCAGCCCCGAGGATACGCAGTATTTT
clone_size: .; j_call: TRBJ1-1; d_call: .; cdr3_length: 14; v_call: TRBV4-1; cdr3_aa: CASRNRALNTEAFF; cdr3_nt: TGCGCCAGCAGAAACAGGGCCTTGAACACTGAAGCTTTCTTT